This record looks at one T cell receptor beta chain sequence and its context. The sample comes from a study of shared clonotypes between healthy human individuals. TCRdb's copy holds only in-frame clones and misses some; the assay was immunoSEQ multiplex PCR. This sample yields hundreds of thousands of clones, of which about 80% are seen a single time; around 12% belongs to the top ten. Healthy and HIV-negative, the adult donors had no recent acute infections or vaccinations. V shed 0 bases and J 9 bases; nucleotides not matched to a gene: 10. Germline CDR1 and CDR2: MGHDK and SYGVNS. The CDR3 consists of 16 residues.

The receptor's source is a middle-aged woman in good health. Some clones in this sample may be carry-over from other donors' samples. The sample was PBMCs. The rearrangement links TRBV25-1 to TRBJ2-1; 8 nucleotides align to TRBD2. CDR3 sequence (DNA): TGTGCCAGCAGTGAATATGGTCCAGCGGGAGAACCTGAGCAGTTCTTC. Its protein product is CASSEYGPAGEPEQFF.